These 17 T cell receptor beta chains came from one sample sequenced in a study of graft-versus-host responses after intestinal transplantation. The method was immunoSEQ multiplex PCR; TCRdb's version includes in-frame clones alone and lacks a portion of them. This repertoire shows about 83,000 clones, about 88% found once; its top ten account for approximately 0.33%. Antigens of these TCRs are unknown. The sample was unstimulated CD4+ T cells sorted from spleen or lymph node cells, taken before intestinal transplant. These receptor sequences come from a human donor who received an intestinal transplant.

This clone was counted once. The CDR3 sequence: CAFSGTGAHYEQYF. CDR3 coding DNA: TGTGCCTTTTCTGGGACAGGGGCGCACTACGAGCAGTACTTC. V gene TRBV30 combines with J gene TRBJ2-7, with TRBD1 matching over 10 bases. V shed 7 bases, J shed 3 bases, and the junction held 9 bases outside the gene matches. CDR3 length: 14 amino acids. CDR1 and CDR2 from the germline V gene are GTSNPN and SVGIG (reference sequence).

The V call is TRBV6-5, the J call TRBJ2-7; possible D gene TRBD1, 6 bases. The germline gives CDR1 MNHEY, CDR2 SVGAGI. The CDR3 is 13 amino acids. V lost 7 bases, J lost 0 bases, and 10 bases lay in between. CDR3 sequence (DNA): TGTGCCAGCACCGCGACAGGCTCCTACGAGCAGTACTTC. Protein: CASTATGSYEQYF.

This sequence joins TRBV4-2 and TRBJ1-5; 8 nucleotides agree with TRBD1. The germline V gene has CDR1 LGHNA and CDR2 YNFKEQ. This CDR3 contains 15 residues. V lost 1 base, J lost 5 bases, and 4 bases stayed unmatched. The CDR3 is CASSQGQGSDQPQHF. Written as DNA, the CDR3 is TGTGCCAGCAGCCAAGGACAGGGGAGCGATCAGCCCCAGCATTTT.

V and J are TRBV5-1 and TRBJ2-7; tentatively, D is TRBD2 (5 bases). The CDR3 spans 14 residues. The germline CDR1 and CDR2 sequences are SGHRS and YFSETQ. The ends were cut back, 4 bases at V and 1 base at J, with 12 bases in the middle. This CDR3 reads CASSPGLQSYEQYF. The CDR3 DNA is TGCGCCAGCAGCCCCGGACTCCAGTCCTACGAGCAGTACTTC.

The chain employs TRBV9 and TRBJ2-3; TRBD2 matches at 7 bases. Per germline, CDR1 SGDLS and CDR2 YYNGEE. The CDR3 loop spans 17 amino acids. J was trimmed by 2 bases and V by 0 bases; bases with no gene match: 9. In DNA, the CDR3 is TGTGCCAGCAGCGTAGGGGCTAGCGGCGACCACACAGATACGCAGTATTTT. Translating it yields CASSVGASGDHTDTQYF.

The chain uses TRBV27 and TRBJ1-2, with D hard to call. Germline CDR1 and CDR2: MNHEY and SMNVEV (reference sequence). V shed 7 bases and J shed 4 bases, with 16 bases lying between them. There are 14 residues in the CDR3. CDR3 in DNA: TGTGCCAGCACTGAGGGTCCCCCTCTCTATGGCTACACCTTC. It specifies CASTEGPPLYGYTF.

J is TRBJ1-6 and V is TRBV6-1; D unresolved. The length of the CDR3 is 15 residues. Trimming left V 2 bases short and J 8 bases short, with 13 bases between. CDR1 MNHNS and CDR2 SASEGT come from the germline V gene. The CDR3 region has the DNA TGTGCCAGCAGTGAAACTAACTTGCAACATTCACCCCTCCACTTT. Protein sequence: CASSETNLQHSPLHF.

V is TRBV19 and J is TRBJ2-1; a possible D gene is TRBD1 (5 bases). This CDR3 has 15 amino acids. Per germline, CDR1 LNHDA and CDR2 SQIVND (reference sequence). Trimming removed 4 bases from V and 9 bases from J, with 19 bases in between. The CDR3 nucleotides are TGTGCCAGTAGTAAGGGGTTCGGCGGAACTCTTGAGCAGTTCTTC. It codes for CASSKGFGGTLEQFF.

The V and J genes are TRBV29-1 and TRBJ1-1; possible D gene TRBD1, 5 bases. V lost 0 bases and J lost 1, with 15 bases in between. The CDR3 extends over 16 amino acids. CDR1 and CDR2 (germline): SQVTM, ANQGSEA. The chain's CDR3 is CSVEEVGQGGNTEAFF. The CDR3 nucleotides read TGCAGCGTTGAAGAAGTGGGGCAGGGCGGGAACACTGAAGCTTTCTTT.

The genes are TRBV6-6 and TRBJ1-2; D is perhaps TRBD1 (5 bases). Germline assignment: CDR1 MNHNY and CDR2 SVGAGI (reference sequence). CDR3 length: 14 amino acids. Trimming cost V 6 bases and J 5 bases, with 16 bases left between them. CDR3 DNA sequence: TGTGCCAGCAGCCGCGATAGCGGGGGATATGGCTACACCTTC. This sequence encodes CASSRDSGGYGYTF.

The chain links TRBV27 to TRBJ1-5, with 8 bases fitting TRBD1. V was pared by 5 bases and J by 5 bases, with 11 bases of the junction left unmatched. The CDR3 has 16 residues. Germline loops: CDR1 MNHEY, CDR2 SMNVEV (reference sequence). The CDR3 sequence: CASSPLGQGEYQPQHF. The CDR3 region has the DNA TGTGCCAGCAGTCCCCTCGGACAGGGCGAATATCAGCCCCAGCATTTT.

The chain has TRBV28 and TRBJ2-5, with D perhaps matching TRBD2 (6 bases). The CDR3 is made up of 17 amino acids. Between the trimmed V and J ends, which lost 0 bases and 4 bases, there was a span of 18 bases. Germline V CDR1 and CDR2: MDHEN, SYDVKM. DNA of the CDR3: TGTGCCAGCAGTTTATGGGCGGGTCAGGGAGGAGGAGAGACCCAGTACTTC. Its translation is CASSLWAGQGGGETQYF.

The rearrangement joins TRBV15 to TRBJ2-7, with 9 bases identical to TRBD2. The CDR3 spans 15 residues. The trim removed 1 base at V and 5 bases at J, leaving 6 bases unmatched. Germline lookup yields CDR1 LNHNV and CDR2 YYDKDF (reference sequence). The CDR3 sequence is CATSRVTSGAHEQYF. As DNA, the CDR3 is TGTGCCACCAGCAGAGTGACTAGCGGCGCGCACGAGCAGTACTTC. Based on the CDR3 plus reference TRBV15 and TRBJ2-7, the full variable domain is DAMVIQNPRYQVTQFGKPVTLSCSQTLNHNVMYWYQQKSSQAPKLLFHYYDKDFNNEADTPDNFQSRRPNTSFCFLDIRSPGLGDTAMYLCATSRVTSGAHEQYFGPGTRLTVT.

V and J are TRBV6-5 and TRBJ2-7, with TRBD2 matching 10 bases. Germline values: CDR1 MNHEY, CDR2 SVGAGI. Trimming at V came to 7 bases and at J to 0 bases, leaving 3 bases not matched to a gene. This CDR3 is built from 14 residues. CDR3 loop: CASKASGGSYEQYF. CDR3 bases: TGTGCCAGCAAGGCTAGCGGGGGCTCCTACGAGCAGTACTTC.

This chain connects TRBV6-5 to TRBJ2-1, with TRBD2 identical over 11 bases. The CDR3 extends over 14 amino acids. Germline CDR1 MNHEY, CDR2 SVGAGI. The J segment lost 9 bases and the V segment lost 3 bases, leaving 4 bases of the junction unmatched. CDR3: CASSYSGGAGEQFF. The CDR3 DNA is TGTGCCAGCAGTTATAGCGGGGGGGCCGGTGAGCAGTTCTTC.

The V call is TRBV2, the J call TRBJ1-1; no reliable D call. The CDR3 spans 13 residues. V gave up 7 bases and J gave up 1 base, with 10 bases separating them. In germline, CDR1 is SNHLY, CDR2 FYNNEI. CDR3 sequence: CASNPERNTEAFF. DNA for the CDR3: TGTGCCAGCAACCCTGAGCGGAACACTGAAGCTTTCTTT.

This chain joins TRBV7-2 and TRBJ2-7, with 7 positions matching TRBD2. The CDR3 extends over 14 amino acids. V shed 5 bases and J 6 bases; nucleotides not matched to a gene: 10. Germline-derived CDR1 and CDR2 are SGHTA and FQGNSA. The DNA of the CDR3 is TGTGCCAGCAGCCCACCAAGCGGGACCGGCGAGCAGTACTTC. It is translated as CASSPPSGTGEQYF. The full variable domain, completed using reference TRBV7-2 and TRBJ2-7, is GAGVSQSPSNKVTEKGKDVELRCDPISGHTALYWYRQSLGQGLEFLIYFQGNSAPDKSGLPSDRFSAERTGGSVSTLTIQRTQQEDSAVYLCASSPPSGTGEQYFGPGTRLTVT.